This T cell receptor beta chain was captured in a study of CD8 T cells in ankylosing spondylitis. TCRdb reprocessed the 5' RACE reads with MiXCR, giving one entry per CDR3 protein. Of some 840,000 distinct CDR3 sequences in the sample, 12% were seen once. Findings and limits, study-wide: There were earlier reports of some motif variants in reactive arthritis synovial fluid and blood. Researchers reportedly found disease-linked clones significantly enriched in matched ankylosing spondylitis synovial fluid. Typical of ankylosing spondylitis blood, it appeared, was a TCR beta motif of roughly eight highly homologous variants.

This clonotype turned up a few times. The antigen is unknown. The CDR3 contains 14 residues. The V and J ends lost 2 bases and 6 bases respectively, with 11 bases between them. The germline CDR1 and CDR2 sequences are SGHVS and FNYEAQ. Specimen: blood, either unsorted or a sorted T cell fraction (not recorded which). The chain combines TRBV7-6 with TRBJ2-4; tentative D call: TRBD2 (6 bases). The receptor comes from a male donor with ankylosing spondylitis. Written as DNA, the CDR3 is TGTGCCAGCAGCTTATGGGAGGCCGCAAACATTCAGTACTTC. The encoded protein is CASSLWEAANIQYF.